Shown below are 29 T cell receptor beta chains from a single sample sequenced in a study of blood T cells in healthy people across ages. A sample-barcoded 5' primer and a J-beta primer mix were used in a second PCR of about 6 to 12 cycles. TCRdb re-analysed the 5' RACE reads in MiXCR, keeping a single row per CDR3 protein. Of about a million distinct CDR3 sequences in the sample, around 48% were seen once. Sequencing was carried out using blood. All receptors derive from a man aged 25-40 years in good health.

Comment on this clonotype: Just one base apart from a much larger clone, this may be a read error. The chain uses TRBV28 and TRBJ2-7, with 7 positions matching TRBD2. Unmatched junction bases numbered 11, after V lost 5 bases and J lost 7 bases. CDR3 length: 14 amino acids. From germline, CDR1 is MDHEN and CDR2 SYDVKM. CDR3 nucleotide sequence: TGTGCCAGCAGTCCGGTCGGGGAGGGCGTTGAGCAGTACTTC. This encodes CASSPVGEGVEQYF.

The chain has TRBV7-3 and TRBJ1-5; no clear D. CDR3 length: 12 amino acids. V was trimmed by 0 bases and J by 8 bases, leaving 5 bases between them. Germline V gene lookup returns CDR1 SGHTA and CDR2 FQGTGA. CDR3 nucleotides: TGTGCCAGCAGCTTAACGGTAGAGCCCCAGCATTTT. This gives the protein CASSLTVEPQHF.

The chain joins TRBV29-1 to TRBJ2-7; D gene uncertain. V lost 5 bases, J lost 5 bases, and 10 bases lay in between. The CDR3 loop spans 11 amino acids. CDR1 is SQVTM and CDR2 is ANQGSEA in the germline V gene. The CDR3 nucleotides are TGCAGCGTTAAGGGCGGCCACGAGCAGTACTTC. It encodes CSVKGGHEQYF.

In its sample, this clonotype was seen a few times. The gene calls are TRBV6-5 and TRBJ2-7, with D possibly TRBD1 on 6 matching bases. This CDR3 region has 13 residues. V was pared by 5 bases and J by 5 bases, with 13 bases between. The germline CDR1 and CDR2 sequences are MNHEY and SVGAGI. The CDR3 protein is CASSDYEGDEQYF. DNA of the CDR3: TGTGCCAGCAGTGACTACGAGGGGGACGAGCAGTACTTC.

The V call is TRBV5-1, the J call TRBJ2-5; possibly TRBD1 or TRBD2 for D (5 bases each). Between the trimmed V and J ends, which lost 3 bases and 3 bases, there was a span of 9 bases. The CDR3 spans 13 residues. The germline CDR1 and CDR2 sequences are SGHRS and YFSETQ. In DNA, the CDR3 is TGCGCCAGCAGCTGGGACCGGAAAGAGACCCAGTACTTC. This sequence encodes CASSWDRKETQYF.

A few counts support this clonotype. The V gene is TRBV10-3, the J gene TRBJ1-5, with D maybe TRBD1 (5 bases). The CDR3 loop spans 16 amino acids. From germline, CDR1 is ENHRY and CDR2 SYGVKD. V was clipped by 0 bases and J by 3 bases, with 12 bases between them. CDR3 nucleotide sequence: TGTGCCATCAGTGAGTCGGGGGTCATGGACAATCAGCCCCAGCATTTT. Translation gives CAISESGVMDNQPQHF.

CDR3 coding DNA: TGTGCCAGCAGTTACTACGGGACTAGCGGGGGAGATACGCAGTATTTT. It codes for CASSYYGTSGGDTQYF. The chain uses TRBV6-5 and TRBJ2-3; 14 bases fit TRBD2. Germline CDR1 is MNHEY and CDR2 is SVGAGI. Trimming at V came to 1 base and at J to 5 bases, leaving 2 bases not matched to a gene. The CDR3 has 16 residues.

This clonotype was detected a few times. In DNA, the CDR3 is TGTGCCAGCAGTAAGGACCGTATGAACACTGAAGCTTTCTTT. This sequence encodes CASSKDRMNTEAFF. The rearrangement uses TRBV25-1 and TRBJ1-1, with D hard to call. CDR1 and CDR2 from the germline V gene are MGHDK and SYGVNS. The CDR3 extends over 14 amino acids. Trimming pared 5 bases from V and 0 bases from J, leaving 10 bases between.

This clonotype was counted many times. The chain employs TRBV12-3 or TRBV12-4 and TRBJ2-5, with D uncertain. V was pared by 7 bases and J by 2 bases, with 8 bases between. The CDR3 length is 12 residues. This chain's CDR3 is CASTQYQETQYF. In DNA, the CDR3 is TGTGCCAGCACACAGTATCAAGAGACCCAGTACTTC.

The chain combines TRBV12-3 or TRBV12-4 with TRBJ2-5, with 9 positions matching TRBD2. V lost 1 base to trimming and J lost 2 bases; unmatched junction nucleotides: 5. The CDR3 has 16 amino acids. The CDR3 reads CASSLVSLAGQETQYF. The CDR3, as DNA: TGTGCCAGCAGTTTAGTTAGCCTAGCGGGACAAGAGACCCAGTACTTC.

A note on this clonotype: At one boundary the junction diverges from the germline segment, which might be a read error. The chain is built from TRBV4-1 and TRBJ2-7; D is possibly TRBD1 (6 bases). The CDR3 consists of 15 residues. Germline V lookup: CDR1 MGHRA, CDR2 YSYEKL. The CDR3 sequence is CASSQEHRASYERYF. The CDR3, as DNA: TGCGCCAGCAGCCAAGAGCACAGGGCTTCCTACGAGCGGTACTTC.

The rearrangement joins TRBV12-3 or TRBV12-4 to TRBJ1-1; D not certain. With 2 bases removed from V and 1 base from J, the gap between germline ends came to 8 bases. There are 14 residues in the CDR3. The CDR3 protein is CASSLSFGNTEAFF. For the CDR3, the DNA is TGTGCCAGCAGTTTATCCTTTGGGAACACTGAAGCTTTCTTT.

The table lists this clonotype with a few counts. The V gene is TRBV5-1, the J gene TRBJ1-6, with 7 bases lining up with TRBD1. Unmatched junction bases numbered 6, after V lost 0 bases and J lost 6 bases. Per germline, CDR1 SGHRS and CDR2 YFSETQ. The CDR3 length is 16 residues. The CDR3 nucleotides read TGCGCCAGCAGCTTGGTTGGGACAGAGCTTAATTCACCCCTCCACTTT. It yields the protein CASSLVGTELNSPLHF.

CDR3 sequence: CASSLGSGHLMNTEAFF. The CDR3 bases are TGTGCCAGCAGCTTAGGATCCGGACACCTAATGAACACTGAAGCTTTCTTT. The chain joins TRBV7-9 to TRBJ1-1; D perhaps matches TRBD1 (5 bases). Germline V gene lookup returns CDR1 SEHNR and CDR2 FQNEAQ (reference sequence). Trimming removed 1 base at V and 0 bases at J, with 15 bases between. The CDR3 has 17 amino acids.

This clonotype appeared a single time. The chain employs TRBV2 and TRBJ2-7; unclear D gene. Germline values: CDR1 SNHLY, CDR2 FYNNEI. With 1 base removed from V and 0 bases from J, the gap between germline ends came to 10 bases. The CDR3 is 15 residues long. The CDR3 DNA is TGTGCCAGCAGTGAAGAGGTCCGCGGCTCCTACGAGCAGTACTTC. Translating gives CASSEEVRGSYEQYF.

The sample holds a few counts of this clonotype. The junction departs from germline at one end; a sequencing error may be responsible. The rearrangement links TRBV3-1 to TRBJ2-5, with 9 bases matching TRBD1. The germline V gene has CDR1 LGHDT and CDR2 YNNKEL (reference sequence). This CDR3 is built from 15 residues. In DNA form, the CDR3 reads TGTGCCAGCAACCAACAGGGGGCTGAGTGGGAGACCCAGTACTTC. Translation gives CASNQQGAEWETQYF.

This clonotype appeared many times. The chain has TRBV27 and TRBJ2-5; 8 bases align to TRBD1. This CDR3 is built from 16 residues. Unmatched junction bases numbered 9, after V lost 5 bases and J lost 1 base. Germline CDR1 MNHEY, CDR2 SMNVEV (reference sequence). The CDR3 coding sequence is TGTGCCAGCAGTCACTGGACAGGGCCCCTCCAAGAGACCCAGTACTTC. Translation gives CASSHWTGPLQETQYF.

The V and J genes are TRBV11-2 and TRBJ2-1; D gene unclear. There are 15 residues in the CDR3. Germline V gene sequence: CDR1 SGHAT, CDR2 FQNNGV. The V end was cut by 2 bases, the J end by 6 bases, with 14 bases between. The CDR3 here is CASSLSGRIGNEQFF. The CDR3 bases are TGTGCCAGCAGCTTATCCGGTAGAATCGGCAATGAGCAGTTCTTC.

This clonotype came up a few times. CDR3 amino acids: CAWSRGPSTSTDTQYF. The CDR3 bases are TGTGCCTGGAGTCGGGGCCCTTCGACTAGCACAGATACGCAGTATTTT. The V gene is TRBV30, the J gene TRBJ2-3, with D perhaps given as TRBD1 or TRBD2 (5 bases each). Germline CDR1 is GTSNPN and CDR2 is SVGIG (reference sequence). The germline V and J ends were trimmed by 2 bases and 0 bases, with 15 bases remaining between them. The CDR3 runs 16 residues. Variable domain in full (rest from reference TRBV30 and TRBJ2-3): SQTIHQWPATLVQPVGSPLSLECTVEGTSNPNLYWYRQAAGRGLQLLFYSVGIGQISSEVPQNLSASRPQDRQFILSSKKLLLSDSGFYLCAWSRGPSTSTDTQYFGPGTRLTVL.

This clonotype came up many times. The J gene is TRBJ2-3, the V gene TRBV29-1, with 7 bases fitting TRBD1. The CDR3 covers 13 residues. V dropped 7 bases and J dropped 6; count of bases not matched to a gene: 10. Germline V CDR1 and CDR2: SQVTM, ANQGSEA. CDR3 residues: CSESTGLIDTQYF. The CDR3 bases are TGCAGCGAATCGACAGGGCTCATCGATACGCAGTATTTT.

V is TRBV7-2 and J is TRBJ2-3, with D perhaps TRBD1 (5 bases). CDR3 length: 17 amino acids. The ends were cut back, 2 bases at V and 0 bases at J, with 15 bases in the middle. Germline-derived CDR1 and CDR2 are SGHTA and FQGNSA. CDR3 loop: CASSLQAVGQSTDTQYF. As DNA, the CDR3 is TGTGCCAGCAGCTTACAAGCTGTCGGACAAAGCACAGATACGCAGTATTTT.

This clonotype was recorded only once. The V gene is TRBV6-5, the J gene TRBJ2-7; D possibly corresponds to TRBD2 (5 bases). The CDR3 has 13 residues. V gave up 6 bases and J gave up 5 bases, with 14 bases separating them. Germline V gives CDR1 MNHEY, CDR2 SVGAGI. CDR3 loop: CASSPGGVNEQYF. For the CDR3, the DNA is TGTGCCAGCAGCCCAGGAGGTGTCAACGAGCAGTACTTC.

The V call is TRBV30, the J call TRBJ1-6; perhaps TRBD1 as D (5 bases). The germline V and J ends were trimmed by 4 bases and 5 bases, with 12 bases remaining between them. Per the germline V gene, CDR1 is GTSNPN and CDR2 is SVGIG (reference sequence). This CDR3 contains 14 residues. The DNA for the CDR3 is TGTGCCTGGAATAGGGGTTTTGATAATTCACCCCTCCACTTT. It codes for CAWNRGFDNSPLHF. The full variable domain, with the rest looked up from reference TRBV30 and TRBJ1-6, is SQTIHQWPATLVQPVGSPLSLECTVEGTSNPNLYWYRQAAGRGLQLLFYSVGIGQISSEVPQNLSASRPQDRQFILSSKKLLLSDSGFYLCAWNRGFDNSPLHFGNGTRLTVT.

The rearrangement uses TRBV6-6 and TRBJ1-2; a possible D gene is TRBD1 (5 bases). Trimming removed 7 bases at V and 3 bases at J, with 18 bases between. The CDR3 contains 15 residues. Germline V gives CDR1 MNHNY, CDR2 SVGAGI (reference sequence). CDR3 sequence reads: CASTPRRGRDYGYTF. The CDR3 DNA reads TGTGCCAGCACCCCACGTCGGGGCCGGGACTATGGCTACACCTTC.

The V and J genes are TRBV24-1 and TRBJ1-6; no clear D gene. Deletions cut 2 bases from V and 5 bases from J, with 9 bases between. There are 15 residues in the CDR3. Germline V gene sequence: CDR1 KGHDR, CDR2 SFDVKD. Here the CDR3 reads CATSDSGRDNSPLHF. CDR3 DNA sequence: TGTGCCACCAGTGATTCGGGTAGGGATAATTCACCCCTCCACTTT.

The rearrangement links TRBV7-2 to TRBJ1-6; D not certain. Germline CDR1 and CDR2: SGHTA and FQGNSA. V was cut by 3 bases and J by 6 bases, with 15 bases left in between. The CDR3 covers 16 residues. CDR3 in amino acids: CASSFVPGVGNSPLHF. In DNA form, the CDR3 reads TGTGCCAGCAGCTTTGTCCCCGGGGTCGGTAATTCACCCCTCCACTTT.

V and J are TRBV6-6 and TRBJ2-7; tentative D call: TRBD2 (6 bases). The CDR3 is made up of 15 amino acids. In germline, CDR1 is MNHNY, CDR2 SVGAGI (reference sequence). V lost 8 bases and J lost 0, with 17 bases in between. The CDR3 reads CASGRLAVGSYEQYF. CDR3 in DNA: TGTGCCAGCGGCCGCTTAGCGGTGGGCTCCTACGAGCAGTACTTC.

V is TRBV12-3 or TRBV12-4 and J is TRBJ1-2; 8 bases are shared with TRBD1. V shed 5 bases, J shed 6 bases, and the junction held 8 bases outside the gene matches. The CDR3 loop spans 14 amino acids. The CDR3 is CASSPGQGWHGYTF. CDR3 in DNA: TGTGCCAGCAGTCCCGGACAGGGCTGGCATGGCTACACCTTC.

This chain links TRBV2 with TRBJ2-2; 10 bases fit TRBD2. The CDR3 sequence is 15 residues long. The ends lost 6 bases at V and 1 base at J; junction bases unmatched: 2. Germline CDR1 and CDR2: SNHLY and FYNNEI. The chain's CDR3 is CASRASGGNTGELFF. The CDR3, as DNA: TGTGCCAGCAGAGCTAGCGGGGGGAACACCGGGGAGCTGTTTTTT.